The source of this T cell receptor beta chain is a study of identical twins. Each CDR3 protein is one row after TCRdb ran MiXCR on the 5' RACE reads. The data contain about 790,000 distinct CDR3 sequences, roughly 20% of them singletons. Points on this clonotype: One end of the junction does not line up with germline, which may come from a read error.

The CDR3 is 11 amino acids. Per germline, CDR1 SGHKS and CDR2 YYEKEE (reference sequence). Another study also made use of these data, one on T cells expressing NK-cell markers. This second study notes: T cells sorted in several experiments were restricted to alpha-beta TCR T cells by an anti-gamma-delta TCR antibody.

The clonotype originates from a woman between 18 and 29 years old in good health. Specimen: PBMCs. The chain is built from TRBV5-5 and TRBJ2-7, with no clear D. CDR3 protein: CASSSLTAPDF. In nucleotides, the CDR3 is TGTGCCAGCAGCTCCCTGACTGCCCCGGACTTC.